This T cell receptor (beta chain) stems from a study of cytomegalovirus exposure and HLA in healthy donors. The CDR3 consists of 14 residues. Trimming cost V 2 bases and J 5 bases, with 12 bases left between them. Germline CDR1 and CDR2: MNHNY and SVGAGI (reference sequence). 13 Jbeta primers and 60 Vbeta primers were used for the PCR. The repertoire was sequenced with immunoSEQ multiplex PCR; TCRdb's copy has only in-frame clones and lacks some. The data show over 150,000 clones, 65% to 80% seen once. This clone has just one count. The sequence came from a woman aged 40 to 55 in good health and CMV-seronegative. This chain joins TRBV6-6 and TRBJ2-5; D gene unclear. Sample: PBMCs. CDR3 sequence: CASSYGGAGETQYF. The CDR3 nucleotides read TGTGCCAGCAGTTACGGTGGTGCCGGGGAGACCCAGTACTTC.